The 9 T cell receptor beta chains in this list originate from one sample, sequenced in a study of OX40 agonist ivuxolimab in advanced cancers. Repertoires were generated with immunoSEQ multiplex PCR, while TCRdb's copy carries only in-frame clones and drops some. The repertoire holds under 100,000 clones, 80% to 90% seen once, with approximately 5.1% in the top ten. Here the sequenced sample was CD4+ or CD8+ T cells sorted from blood, taken in a trial of the OX40 agonist ivuxolimab. The receptor source for this set is an adult with an advanced solid tumor such as melanoma, head and neck, liver or kidney cancer.

This clone was found a few times. The chain combines TRBV7-2 with TRBJ2-2; D is unclear. V was shortened by 4 bases and J by 5 bases, with 5 bases between the two germline ends. In germline, CDR1 is SGHTA, CDR2 FQGNSA. This CDR3 has 12 amino acids. The CDR3 DNA is TGTGCCAGCAGCTCTCAAACCGGGGAGCTGTTTTTT. Translation gives CASSSQTGELFF.

The chain recombines TRBV2 with TRBJ1-5, with D possibly being TRBD1 (5 bases). Germline V gene lookup returns CDR1 SNHLY and CDR2 FYNNEI. V was cut by 4 bases and J by 1 base, with 8 bases left in between. The CDR3 is 14 residues long. The CDR3 reads CASSVGGSNQPQHF. The DNA for the CDR3 is TGTGCCAGCAGTGTGGGGGGGAGCAATCAGCCCCAGCATTTT.

J is TRBJ2-7 and V is TRBV7-2; possibly TRBD1 or TRBD2 for D (5 bases each). Germline CDR1 is SGHTA and CDR2 is FQGNSA. The CDR3 consists of 14 residues. Deletions cut 5 bases from V and 4 bases from J, with 15 bases between. Here the CDR3 reads CASSTRRGVYEQYF. CDR3 DNA sequence: TGTGCCAGCAGCACCCGAAGAGGGGTTTACGAGCAGTACTTC.

V usage is TRBV30 and J usage is TRBJ2-5; no definite D call. CDR1 and CDR2 from the germline V gene are GTSNPN and SVGIG (reference sequence). Trimming cost V 2 bases and J 4 bases, with 11 bases left between them. The CDR3 is 13 residues long. For the CDR3, the DNA is TGTGCCTGGAGTACCGCCCGGCGAGAGACCCAGTACTTC. This codes for CAWSTARRETQYF.

V and J are TRBV9 and TRBJ2-2; the D gene is possibly TRBD1 (6 bases). Looked up from germline, CDR1 is SGDLS and CDR2 is YYNGEE. The CDR3 is made up of 15 amino acids. V lost 4 bases and J 4 bases, leaving 14 bases between the germline ends. The CDR3 sequence is CASSPRGGITGELFF. CDR3 DNA: TGTGCCAGCAGCCCCCGAGGGGGTATCACCGGGGAGCTGTTTTTT.

The table lists this clone with a few counts. The J gene is TRBJ1-1, the V gene TRBV30; D remains ambiguous. The CDR3 runs to 10 residues. V was clipped by 3 bases and J by 10 bases, with 9 bases between them. The germline CDR1 and CDR2 sequences are GTSNPN and SVGIG (reference sequence). CDR3 amino acids: CAWRLPGAFF. The CDR3, as DNA: TGTGCCTGGAGACTCCCGGGAGCTTTCTTT.

The CDR3 DNA is TGTGCCAGTAGTACCGGACAGGGTCGACACGAGCAGTACTTC. Its translation: CASSTGQGRHEQYF. The chain combines TRBV19 with TRBJ2-7, with 8 bases identical to TRBD1. This CDR3 region has 14 residues. Germline CDR1 LNHDA, CDR2 SQIVND (reference sequence). Germline trimming cut 4 bases from V and 5 bases from J; bases unmatched to any gene: 7.

The V and J genes are TRBV5-4 and TRBJ2-7, with a possible D match to TRBD2 (5 bases). Germline CDR1 and CDR2: SGHNT and YYREEE (reference sequence). V lost 0 bases and J lost 4, with 14 bases in between. CDR3 length: 15 amino acids. CDR3 DNA: TGTGCCAGCAGCTTGGTGGGGAGAGGGCGGTACGAGCAGTACTTC. Translation gives CASSLVGRGRYEQYF. Full variable domain (missing parts from reference TRBV5-4 and TRBJ2-7): ETGVTQSPTHLIKTRGQQVTLRCSSQSGHNTVSWYQQALGQGPQFIFQYYREEENGRGNFPPRFSGLQFPNYSSELNVNALELDDSALYLCASSLVGRGRYEQYFGPGTRLTVT.

The gene calls are TRBV7-2 and TRBJ1-2; possible D gene TRBD1, 6 bases. Germline V CDR1 and CDR2: SGHTA, FQGNSA. V was pared by 5 bases and J by 4 bases, with 17 bases between. The CDR3 extends over 15 amino acids. DNA of the CDR3: TGTGCCAGCAGCCCCCGATCGGGGGCGGGCTATGGCTACACCTTC. It is translated as CASSPRSGAGYGYTF.